These 13 T cell receptor beta chains were sequenced from one sample in a study of cytomegalovirus exposure and HLA in healthy donors (dated by TCRdb to 2017 to 2019). The receptor library was made with the immunoSEQ multiplex PCR assay. A mixture of 60 forward primers for TCR Vbeta segments and 13 reverse primers for TCR Jbeta segments was used in the multiplex PCR. Not all clones reach the TCRdb copy of this immuneACCESS table, which keeps in-frame sequences only. Checked studies attribute under half of the gap to unresolved V genes and leave the rest unexplained. This sample gives roughly 180,000 clones in total; approximately 77% of them show up just once. In total, the top ten clones hold about 1.5% of the sample. Material: PBMCs. Source of these receptors: a male donor in good health and CMV-seronegative.

This rearrangement joins TRBV14 to TRBJ2-3, with 8 bases matching TRBD2. The trim removed 0 bases at V and 2 bases at J, leaving 7 bases unmatched. The CDR3 consists of 17 residues. The germline gives CDR1 SGHDN, CDR2 FVKESK. Here the CDR3 DNA reads TGTGCCAGCAGCCAAGATGAGGTAGCGGGACCCACAGATACGCAGTATTTT. It yields the protein CASSQDEVAGPTDTQYF. Full variable domain (outside the CDR3, taken from reference TRBV14 and TRBJ2-3): EAGVTQFPSHSVIEKGQTVTLRCDPISGHDNLYWYRRVMGKEIKFLLHFVKESKQDESGMPNNRFLAERTGGTYSTLKVQPAELEDSGVYFCASSQDEVAGPTDTQYFGPGTRLTVL.

The DNA for the CDR3 is TGTGCCAGCAGTCCCGGGAGGGGAAGCATTCAGTACTTC. It translates to CASSPGRGSIQYF. This sequence joins TRBV14 and TRBJ2-4, with TRBD2 identical over 8 bases. With 6 bases clipped from V and 9 bases from J, the junction kept 7 bases outside the gene matches. The germline V gene has CDR1 SGHDN and CDR2 FVKESK. This CDR3 has 13 residues. The variable domain in full, completed from reference TRBV14 and TRBJ2-4, reads EAGVTQFPSHSVIEKGQTVTLRCDPISGHDNLYWYRRVMGKEIKFLLHFVKESKQDESGMPNNRFLAERTGGTYSTLKVQPAELEDSGVYFCASSPGRGSIQYFGAGTRLSVL.

V usage is TRBV7-9 and J usage is TRBJ2-1; 14 bases fit TRBD2. V trimming: 6 bases; J trimming: 10 bases; junction bases outside the gene matches: 8. The CDR3 extends over 15 amino acids. Looked up from germline, CDR1 is SEHNR and CDR2 is FQNEAQ (reference sequence). Written as DNA, the CDR3 is TGTGCCAGCAGGTCGACTAGCGGGGGGGCCAGGGAGCAGTTCTTC. As protein: CASRSTSGGAREQFF.

V usage is TRBV6-5 and J usage is TRBJ2-2; 7 bases map to TRBD2. Germline V gene data show CDR1 as MNHEY and CDR2 as SVGAGI. The CDR3 is made up of 14 amino acids. J was trimmed by 1 base and V by 8 bases; bases with no gene match: 4. The chain's CDR3 is CASLGGRNTGELFF. The CDR3 nucleotides read TGTGCCAGCCTCGGGGGGAGGAACACCGGGGAGCTGTTTTTT.

The J gene is TRBJ1-1, the V gene TRBV28, with 10 positions matching TRBD1. Germline lookup yields CDR1 MDHEN and CDR2 SYDVKM. There are 16 residues in the CDR3. Losses at the gene ends were 2 bases for V and 4 bases for J; bases not matched to a gene: 7. In DNA form, the CDR3 reads TGTGCCAGCAGTTTAAGACAGGGGGCAGGGATCACTGAAGCTTTCTTT. This gives the protein CASSLRQGAGITEAFF.

Only a few counts were recorded for this clone. The rearrangement links TRBV20-1 to TRBJ2-7; no reliable D call. Trimming took off 2 bases at V and 7 bases at J, with 9 bases between the two ends. CDR3 length: 11 residues. Germline V gives CDR1 DFQATT, CDR2 SNEGSKA (reference sequence). The CDR3: CSARFAAEQYF. The CDR3, as DNA: TGCAGTGCTAGATTCGCGGCGGAGCAGTACTTC.

V usage is TRBV7-8 and J usage is TRBJ1-4; 7 bases match TRBD1. CDR3 size: 15 residues. Germline CDR1 is SGHVS and CDR2 is FQNEAQ. J gave up 4 bases and V 8 bases, and 10 bases lay outside the gene matches. This CDR3 is CASSSAQGRNEKLFF. CDR3 DNA sequence: TGTGCCAGCTCTTCGGCACAGGGGCGTAATGAAAAACTGTTTTTT.

The genes are TRBV13 and TRBJ2-7, with TRBD1 matching over 7 bases. Per the germline V gene, CDR1 is PRHDT and CDR2 is FYEKMQ (reference sequence). The length of the CDR3 is 13 residues. With 4 bases clipped from V and 4 bases from J, the junction kept 4 bases outside the gene matches. CDR3 protein: CASSSGTEYEQYF. The DNA of the CDR3 is TGTGCCAGCAGCTCCGGGACAGAGTACGAGCAGTACTTC.

This chain joins TRBV4-1 and TRBJ1-2, with D unclear. V lost 0 bases and J 4 bases, leaving 6 bases between the germline ends. Per the germline V gene, CDR1 is MGHRA and CDR2 is YSYEKL. The CDR3 length is 13 residues. The CDR3 coding sequence is TGCGCCAGCAGCCAAGATGGCTTCTATGGCTACACCTTC. Translation gives CASSQDGFYGYTF.

V gene TRBV6-4 combines with J gene TRBJ2-1; D might be TRBD1 (6 bases). Germline CDR1 and CDR2: MRHNA and SNTAGT. The CDR3 is made up of 13 amino acids. Trimming took 2 bases from V and 8 from J, leaving 10 bases between them. CDR3 nucleotides: TGTGCCAGCAGTGACGGCAGGGGATATGAGCAGTTCTTC. Translating it yields CASSDGRGYEQFF.

The chain employs TRBV19 and TRBJ2-5; TRBD2 matches 10 bases. The CDR3 runs 17 residues. V lost 1 base and J lost 2; bases outside the gene matches: 7. Germline V gives CDR1 LNHDA, CDR2 SQIVND (reference sequence). CDR3 bases: TGTGCCAGTAGTATAGTCATAACTAGCGGGGCGCAAGAGACCCAGTACTTC. It specifies CASSIVITSGAQETQYF.

The chain has TRBV7-3 and TRBJ2-5; D gene uncertain. Germline loops: CDR1 SGHTA, CDR2 FQGTGA. Trimming left V 5 bases short and J 2 bases short, with 12 bases between. This CDR3 contains 14 residues. The CDR3: CASSPGAQQETQYF. CDR3 coding DNA: TGTGCCAGCAGCCCCGGAGCCCAACAAGAGACCCAGTACTTC.

The chain employs TRBV7-7 and TRBJ2-1; 9 nucleotides agree with TRBD1. CDR3 length equals 16 residues. Trimming at V came to 1 base and at J to 4 bases, leaving 5 bases not matched to a gene. Germline V gene sequence: CDR1 SSHAT, CDR2 FNYEAQ (reference sequence). CDR3 bases: TGTGCCAGCAGCTTAGGTACAGGGGGCTTATACAATGAGCAGTTCTTC. Its translation: CASSLGTGGLYNEQFF. Supplemented by reference TRBV7-7 and TRBJ2-1, the full variable domain reads GAGVSQSPRYKVTKRGQDVTLRCDPISSHATLYWYQQALGQGPEFLTYFNYEAQPDKSGLPSDRFSAERPEGSISTLTIQRTEQRDSAMYRCASSLGTGGLYNEQFFGPGTRLTVL.